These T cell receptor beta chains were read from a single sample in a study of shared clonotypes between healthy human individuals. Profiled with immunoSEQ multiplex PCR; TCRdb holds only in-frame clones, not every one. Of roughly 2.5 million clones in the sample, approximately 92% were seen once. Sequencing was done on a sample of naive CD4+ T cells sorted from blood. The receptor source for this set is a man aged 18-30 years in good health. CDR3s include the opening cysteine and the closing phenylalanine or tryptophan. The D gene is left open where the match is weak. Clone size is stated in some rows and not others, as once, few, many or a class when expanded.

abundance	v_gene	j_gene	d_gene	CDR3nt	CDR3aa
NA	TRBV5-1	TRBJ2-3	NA	TGCGCCAGCACCCTCGGGGATAGCACAGATACGCAGTATTTT	CASTLGDSTDTQYF
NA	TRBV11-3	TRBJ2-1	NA	TGTGCCAGCAGCTTAGGGATCGCGGGGAGCTCCTACAATGAGCAGTTCTTC	CASSLGIAGSSYNEQFF
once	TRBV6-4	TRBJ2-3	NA	TGTGCCAGCAGTGACTCGGGCAGGAACACAGATACGCAGTATTTT	CASSDSGRNTDTQYF
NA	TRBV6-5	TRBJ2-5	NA	TGTGCCAGCAGTCTCGAGGGGATGAGGGACTTC	CASSLEGMRDF
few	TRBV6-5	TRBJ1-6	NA	TGTGCCAGCAGTTACATGGGACTTGCTAATTCACCCCTCCACTTT	CASSYMGLANSPLHF
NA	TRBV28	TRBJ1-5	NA	TGTGCCAGCAGTTTAGAAAGGGACAGCAATCAGCCCCAGCATTTT	CASSLERDSNQPQHF
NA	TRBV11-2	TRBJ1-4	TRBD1	TGTGCCAGCAGCAGATCCGGGACAGGGGGTGAAAAACTGTTTTTT	CASSRSGTGGEKLFF
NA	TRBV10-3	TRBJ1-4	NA	TGTGCCATCAGCAACAAAGGGGTTGCTAATGAAAAACTGTTTTTT	CAISNKGVANEKLFF
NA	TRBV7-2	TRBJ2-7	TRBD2	TGTGCCAGCAGCTTAGGACTAGCGGGAAACTCCTACGAGCAGTACTTC	CASSLGLAGNSYEQYF
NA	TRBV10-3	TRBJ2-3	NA	TGTGCCATCAGTGAAGCCGGGCCCGGGCTTGATACGCAGTATTTT	CAISEAGPGLDTQYF
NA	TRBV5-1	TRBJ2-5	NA	TGCGCCAGCAGGGGAACCGGGGAGACCCAGTACTTC	CASRGTGETQYF